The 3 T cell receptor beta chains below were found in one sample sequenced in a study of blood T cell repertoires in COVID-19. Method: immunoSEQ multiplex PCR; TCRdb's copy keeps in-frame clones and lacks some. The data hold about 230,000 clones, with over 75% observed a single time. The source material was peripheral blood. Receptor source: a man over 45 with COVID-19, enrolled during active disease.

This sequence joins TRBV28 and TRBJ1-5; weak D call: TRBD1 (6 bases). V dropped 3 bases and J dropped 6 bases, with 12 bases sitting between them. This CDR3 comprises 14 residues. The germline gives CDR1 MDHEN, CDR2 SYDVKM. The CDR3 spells CASSFRGGGQPQHF. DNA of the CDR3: TGTGCCAGCAGTTTCAGGGGCGGCGGTCAGCCCCAGCATTTT.

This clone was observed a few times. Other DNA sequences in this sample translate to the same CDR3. The CDR3: CAWIRRTEAFF. The CDR3 nucleotides read TGTGCCTGGATTCGGAGAACTGAAGCTTTCTTT. The chain combines TRBV30 with TRBJ1-1; no definite D call. The germline V gene encodes CDR1 GTSNPN and CDR2 SVGIG (reference sequence). The V gene lost 4 bases and the J gene lost 5 bases, with 8 bases spanning the gap. CDR3 length: 11 amino acids.

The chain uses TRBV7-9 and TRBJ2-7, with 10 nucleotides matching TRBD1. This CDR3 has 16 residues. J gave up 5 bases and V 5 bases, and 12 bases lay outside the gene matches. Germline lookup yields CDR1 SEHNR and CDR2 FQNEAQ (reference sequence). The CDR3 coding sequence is TGTGCCAGCAGCAGCACACCGGGACAGGGGAGGAACGAGCAGTACTTC. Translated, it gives CASSSTPGQGRNEQYF.